One sample yielded the 18 T cell receptor beta chains listed below, sequenced in a study of shared clonotypes between healthy human individuals. The protocol was immunoSEQ multiplex PCR, while the TCRdb copy is restricted to in-frame clones and leaves out a portion. The profile shows around 2,000,000 clones, around 95% of them singletons. Material for sequencing was naive CD4+ T cells sorted from blood. The subset here: CD45RA+ positively selected. Receptors were obtained from a man between 18 and 29 years old in good health.

The chain is built from TRBV10-3 and TRBJ2-3, with a weak D call TRBD1 (6 bases). Per the germline V gene, CDR1 is ENHRY and CDR2 is SYGVKD. Trimming shortened V by 0 bases and J by 6 bases, and 10 bases separated the two germline ends. This CDR3 has 14 amino acids. The CDR3 coding sequence is TGTGCCATCAGTGAGTCGCAGGGGTTGGATACGCAGTATTTT. Translation: CAISESQGLDTQYF.

This chain joins TRBV7-9 and TRBJ2-3, with TRBD2 matching 7 bases. Germline loops: CDR1 SEHNR, CDR2 FQNEAQ (reference sequence). The CDR3 sequence is 15 residues long. V trimming: 0 bases; J trimming: 3 bases; junction bases outside the gene matches: 3. CDR3 sequence: CASSLAGGKTDTQYF. CDR3 in DNA: TGTGCCAGCAGCTTAGCGGGGGGGAAAACAGATACGCAGTATTTT.

The chain has TRBV11-1 and TRBJ1-2; D ambiguous. The germline V and J ends were trimmed by 5 bases and 4 bases, with 20 bases remaining between them. The CDR3 is 16 amino acids. Germline V gene data show CDR1 as SGHAT and CDR2 as FQDESV (reference sequence). The CDR3 DNA follows: TGTGCCAGCAGCGGCGCGAATAAGGGAAAGACCTATGGCTACACCTTC. Encoded protein: CASSGANKGKTYGYTF.

This chain uses TRBV5-1 with TRBJ1-2; D might be TRBD1 (5 bases). The ends were cut back, 0 bases at V and 4 bases at J, with 13 bases in the middle. Per the germline V gene, CDR1 is SGHRS and CDR2 is YFSETQ. The length of the CDR3 is 15 residues. The CDR3 DNA is TGCGCCAGCAGCTTGGGGGTCCAGGGCGGCTATGGCTACACCTTC. Translation: CASSLGVQGGYGYTF.

V is TRBV11-2 and J is TRBJ2-7; D is unclear. Germline loops: CDR1 SGHAT, CDR2 FQNNGV. The CDR3 sequence is 15 residues long. V lost 4 bases, J lost 2 bases, and 15 bases lay in between. The CDR3 loop reads CASSSPRLNPYEQYF. CDR3 DNA sequence: TGTGCCAGCAGCTCTCCGCGCCTGAACCCCTACGAGCAGTACTTC.

The chain employs TRBV10-3 and TRBJ2-3; TRBD1 is a possible D gene (6 bases). Germline V CDR1 and CDR2: ENHRY, SYGVKD. Trimming took 2 bases from V and 1 from J, leaving 10 bases between them. The CDR3 is 15 residues long. The CDR3 protein is CAISEARGGTDTQYF. The CDR3 DNA reads as TGTGCCATCAGTGAGGCCAGGGGTGGCACAGATACGCAGTATTTT.

The CDR3 spells CASSLGTGKQYF. CDR3 DNA: TGTGCCAGCAGTTTAGGGACAGGGAAGCAGTACTTC. The gene calls are TRBV28 and TRBJ2-7; the match to TRBD1 covers 9 bases. Unmatched junction bases numbered 1, after V lost 2 bases and J lost 8 bases. The CDR3 totals 12 residues. Per germline, CDR1 MDHEN and CDR2 SYDVKM.

Only one count was recorded for this clone. This rearrangement joins TRBV6-5 to TRBJ2-1; 10 positions agree with TRBD1. Trimming at V came to 6 bases and at J to 6 bases, leaving 5 bases not matched to a gene. Germline CDR1 is MNHEY and CDR2 is SVGAGI. The CDR3 extends over 14 amino acids. The CDR3 is CASSRGTGVNEQFF. For the CDR3, the DNA is TGTGCCAGCAGCAGGGGGACAGGGGTCAATGAGCAGTTCTTC.

The chain recombines TRBV28 with TRBJ1-4; 8 nucleotides align to TRBD1. Germline assignment: CDR1 MDHEN and CDR2 SYDVKM. The CDR3 extends over 18 amino acids. Trimming took 4 bases from V and 3 from J; bases not matched to a gene: 13. DNA of the CDR3: TGTGCCAGCAGTTCCGGGGACAGGCCTTGGGCGGCTAATGAAAAACTGTTTTTT. Translating gives CASSSGDRPWAANEKLFF.

This rearrangement joins TRBV19 to TRBJ2-7, with TRBD1 identical over 7 bases. The CDR3 contains 17 residues. J gave up 3 bases and V 2 bases, and 13 bases lay outside the gene matches. Per germline, CDR1 LNHDA and CDR2 SQIVND (reference sequence). The CDR3 nucleotides read TGTGCCAGTAGTATATGGACAGGCCGATCCATAGGCTACGAGCAGTACTTC. Protein: CASSIWTGRSIGYEQYF.

This chain connects TRBV5-1 to TRBJ2-5; D remains unclear. This CDR3 is built from 13 residues. CDR1 SGHRS and CDR2 YFSETQ come from the germline V gene. With 3 bases removed from V and 2 bases from J, the gap between germline ends came to 8 bases. CDR3: CASSYSGQETQYF. CDR3 sequence (DNA): TGCGCCAGCAGCTATAGTGGACAAGAGACCCAGTACTTC.

The V gene is TRBV6-7, the J gene TRBJ2-7; D ambiguous. TRBV6-7 is recorded as an ORF, its role being uncertain. This CDR3 spans 11 amino acids. Deletions cut 7 bases from V and 5 bases from J, with 9 bases between. CDR3 sequence: CASKEIDEQYF. Here the CDR3 DNA reads TGTGCCAGCAAGGAAATCGACGAGCAGTACTTC.

This clone was detected once. V usage is TRBV6-1 and J usage is TRBJ1-5, with D possibly being TRBD1 (5 bases). The CDR3 spans 14 residues. Germline V gives CDR1 MNHNS, CDR2 SASEGT. V was pared by 7 bases and J by 0 bases, with 10 bases between. CDR3 amino acids: CASNGGYSNQPQHF. CDR3 coding DNA: TGTGCCAGCAACGGGGGATATAGCAATCAGCCCCAGCATTTT.

The genes are TRBV7-2 and TRBJ1-1; D gene uncertain. Germline lookup yields CDR1 SGHTA and CDR2 FQGNSA. The CDR3 spans 14 residues. Between the trimmed V and J ends, which lost 4 bases and 5 bases, there was a span of 14 bases. Written as DNA, the CDR3 is TGTGCCAGCAGCTACCAGACCGGGAATACTGAAGCTTTCTTT. It is translated as CASSYQTGNTEAFF.

The J gene is TRBJ2-5, the V gene TRBV10-3, with 8 bases aligning to TRBD2. The length of the CDR3 is 14 residues. Germline V gene lookup returns CDR1 ENHRY and CDR2 SYGVKD. V was pared by 6 bases and J by 7 bases, with 10 bases of the junction left unmatched. The CDR3 reads CAIRDDGGAGTQYF. The CDR3 DNA is TGTGCCATCAGAGACGACGGGGGGGCCGGGACCCAGTACTTC.

The CDR3 nucleotides are TGTGCCAGCAGCCCCCAGGCCTTGAAGGACAATGAGCAGTTCTTC. It yields the protein CASSPQALKDNEQFF. This sequence joins TRBV7-2 and TRBJ2-1; D remains ambiguous. Germline CDR1 SGHTA, CDR2 FQGNSA. The CDR3 is 15 residues long. Trimming stripped 5 bases from V and 5 bases from J, with 16 bases between.

The chain links TRBV7-8 to TRBJ2-7; D not certain. The CDR3 contains 15 residues. V was trimmed by 0 bases and J by 0 bases, leaving 9 bases between them. Per germline, CDR1 SGHVS and CDR2 FQNEAQ. The chain's CDR3 is CASSLARLASYEQYF. CDR3 nucleotides: TGTGCCAGCAGCTTAGCAAGACTCGCCTCCTACGAGCAGTACTTC.

This clone was observed a single time. The chain recombines TRBV5-4 with TRBJ1-4; D might be TRBD1 (6 bases). The ends were cut back, 3 bases at V and 2 bases at J, with 8 bases in the middle. The CDR3 has 14 residues. Germline values: CDR1 SGHNT, CDR2 YYREEE (reference sequence). The CDR3 loop reads CASSSGGTNEKLFF. CDR3 DNA sequence: TGTGCCAGCAGCTCGGGGGGCACTAATGAAAAACTGTTTTTT.